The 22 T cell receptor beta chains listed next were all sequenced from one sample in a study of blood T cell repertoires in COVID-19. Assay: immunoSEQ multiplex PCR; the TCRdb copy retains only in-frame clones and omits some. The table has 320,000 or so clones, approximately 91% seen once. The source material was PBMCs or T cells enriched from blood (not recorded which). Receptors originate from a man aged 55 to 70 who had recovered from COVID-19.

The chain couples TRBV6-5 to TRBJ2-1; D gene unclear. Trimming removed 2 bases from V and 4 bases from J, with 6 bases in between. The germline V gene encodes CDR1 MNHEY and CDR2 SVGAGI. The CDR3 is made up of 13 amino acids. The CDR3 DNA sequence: TGTGCCAGCAGTTACGGGCTATACAATGAGCAGTTCTTC. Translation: CASSYGLYNEQFF.

The CDR3 reads CASSTVGTGTSNEQFF. CDR3 nucleotides: TGTGCCAGCAGCACAGTCGGGACAGGGACGAGCAATGAGCAGTTCTTC. The V and J genes are TRBV7-9 and TRBJ2-1, with 9 bases aligning to TRBD1. The ends lost 5 bases at V and 6 bases at J; junction bases unmatched: 11. The CDR3 consists of 16 residues. Per the germline V gene, CDR1 is SEHNR and CDR2 is FQNEAQ (reference sequence).

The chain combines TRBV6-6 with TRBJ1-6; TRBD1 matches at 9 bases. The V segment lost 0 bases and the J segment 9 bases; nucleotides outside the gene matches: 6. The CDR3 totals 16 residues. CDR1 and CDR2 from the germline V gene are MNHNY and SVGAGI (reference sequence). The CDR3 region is CASSYSAGQGSSPLHF. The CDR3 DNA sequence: TGTGCCAGCAGTTACTCCGCGGGACAGGGTAGTTCACCCCTCCACTTT.

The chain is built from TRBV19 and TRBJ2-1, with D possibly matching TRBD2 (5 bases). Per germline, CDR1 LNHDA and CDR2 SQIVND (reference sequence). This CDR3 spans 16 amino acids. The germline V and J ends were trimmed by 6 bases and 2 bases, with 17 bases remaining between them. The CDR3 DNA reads TGTGCCAGTAGGACTTTGGTAGCGACGCCCTACAATGAGCAGTTCTTC. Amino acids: CASRTLVATPYNEQFF.

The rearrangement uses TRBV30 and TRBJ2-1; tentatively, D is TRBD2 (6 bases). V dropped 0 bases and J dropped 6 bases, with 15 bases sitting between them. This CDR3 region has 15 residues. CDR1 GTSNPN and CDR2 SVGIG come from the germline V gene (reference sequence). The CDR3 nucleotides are TGTGCCTGGAGTGTTGAGTATCAGGGAGGCAATGAGCAGTTCTTC. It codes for CAWSVEYQGGNEQFF.

This chain's CDR3 is CASSYSAGSDEQYF. The CDR3 nucleotides read TGTGCCAGCAGTTACTCAGCGGGCTCAGACGAGCAGTACTTC. The rearrangement links TRBV6-5 to TRBJ2-7; D possibly corresponds to TRBD2 (6 bases). The CDR3 is made up of 14 amino acids. Trimming took off 0 bases at V and 5 bases at J, with 11 bases between the two ends. CDR1 is MNHEY, CDR2 SVGAGI, per germline.

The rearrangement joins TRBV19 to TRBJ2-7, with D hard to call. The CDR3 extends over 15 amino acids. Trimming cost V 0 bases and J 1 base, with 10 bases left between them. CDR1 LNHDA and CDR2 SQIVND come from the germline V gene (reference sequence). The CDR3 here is CASSIDVFRSYEQYF. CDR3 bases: TGTGCCAGTAGTATAGATGTATTCAGATCCTACGAGCAGTACTTC.

The CDR3 DNA is TGCGCCAGCAGAGACCAGGAGGACGGGGAGCTGTTTTTT. It yields the protein CASRDQEDGELFF. V usage is TRBV10-1 and J usage is TRBJ2-2; tentative D call: TRBD2 (5 bases). V was shortened by 6 bases and J by 7 bases, with 12 bases between the two germline ends. Germline CDR1 and CDR2: WNHNN and SYGVQD (reference sequence). This CDR3 region has 13 residues.

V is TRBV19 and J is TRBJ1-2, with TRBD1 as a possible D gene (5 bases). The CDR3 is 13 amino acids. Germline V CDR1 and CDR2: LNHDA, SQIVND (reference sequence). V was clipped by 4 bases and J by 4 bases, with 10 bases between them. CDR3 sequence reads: CASSKVGPYGYTF. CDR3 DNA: TGTGCCAGTAGTAAGGTGGGGCCCTATGGCTACACCTTC.

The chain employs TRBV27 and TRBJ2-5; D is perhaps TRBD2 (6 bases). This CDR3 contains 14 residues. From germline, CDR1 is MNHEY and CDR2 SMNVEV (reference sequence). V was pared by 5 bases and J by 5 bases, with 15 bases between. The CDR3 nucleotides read TGTGCCAGCAGTCCTCTAGGAGGGAGGGAGACCCAGTACTTC. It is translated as CASSPLGGRETQYF.

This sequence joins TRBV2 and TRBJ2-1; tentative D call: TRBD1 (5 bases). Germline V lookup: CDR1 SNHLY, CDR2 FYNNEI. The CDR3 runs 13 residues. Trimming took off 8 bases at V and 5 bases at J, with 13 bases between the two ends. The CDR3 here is CASLKTDNNEQFF. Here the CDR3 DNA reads TGTGCCAGCCTAAAGACAGACAACAATGAGCAGTTCTTC.

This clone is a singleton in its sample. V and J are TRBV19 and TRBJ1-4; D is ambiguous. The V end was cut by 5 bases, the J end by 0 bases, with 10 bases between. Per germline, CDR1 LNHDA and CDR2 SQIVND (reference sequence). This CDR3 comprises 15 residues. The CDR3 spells CASSWAAATNEKLFF. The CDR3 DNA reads TGTGCCAGTAGTTGGGCAGCAGCAACTAATGAAAAACTGTTTTTT.

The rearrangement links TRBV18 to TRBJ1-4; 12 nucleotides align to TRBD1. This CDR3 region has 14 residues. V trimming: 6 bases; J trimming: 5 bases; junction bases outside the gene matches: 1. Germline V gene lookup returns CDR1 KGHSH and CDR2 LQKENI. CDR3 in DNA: TGTGCCAGCTCGGGACAGGGGGCAAATGAAAAACTGTTTTTT. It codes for CASSGQGANEKLFF.

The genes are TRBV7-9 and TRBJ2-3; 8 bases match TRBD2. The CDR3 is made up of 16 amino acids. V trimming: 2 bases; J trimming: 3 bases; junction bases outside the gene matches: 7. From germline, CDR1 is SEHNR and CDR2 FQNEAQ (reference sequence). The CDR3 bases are TGTGCCAGCAGCTTAACCCCGGGACTAGGGACAGATACGCAGTATTTT. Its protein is CASSLTPGLGTDTQYF. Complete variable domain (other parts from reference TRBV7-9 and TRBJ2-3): DTGVSQNPRHKITKRGQNVTFRCDPISEHNRLYWYRQTLGQGPEFLTYFQNEAQLEKSRLLSDRFSAERPKGSFSTLEIQRTEQGDSAMYLCASSLTPGLGTDTQYFGPGTRLTVL.

As DNA, the CDR3 is TGTGCCACCGCACACCCCGGGACAGGGTCTAATGAGCAGTTCTTC. Protein sequence: CATAHPGTGSNEQFF. V usage is TRBV24-1 and J usage is TRBJ2-1; TRBD1 agrees at 9 bases. This CDR3 has 15 residues. CDR1 is KGHDR, CDR2 SFDVKD, per germline. J lost 7 bases, V lost 9 bases, and 12 bases had no gene match.

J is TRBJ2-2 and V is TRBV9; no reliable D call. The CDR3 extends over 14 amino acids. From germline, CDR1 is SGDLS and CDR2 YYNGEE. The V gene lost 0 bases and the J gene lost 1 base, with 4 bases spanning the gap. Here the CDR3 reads CASSVELNTGELFF. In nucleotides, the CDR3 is TGTGCCAGCAGCGTAGAGCTGAACACCGGGGAGCTGTTTTTT. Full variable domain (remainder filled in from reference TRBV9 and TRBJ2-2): DSGVTQTPKHLITATGQRVTLRCSPRSGDLSVYWYQQSLDQGLQFLIQYYNGEERAKGNILERFSAQQFPDLHSELNLSSLELGDSALYFCASSVELNTGELFFGEGSRLTVL.

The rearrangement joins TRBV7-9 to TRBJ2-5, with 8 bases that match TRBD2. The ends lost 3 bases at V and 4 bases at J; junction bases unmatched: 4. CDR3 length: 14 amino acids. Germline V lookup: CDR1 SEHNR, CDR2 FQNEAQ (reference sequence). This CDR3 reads CASSFAGGRETQYF. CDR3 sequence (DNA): TGTGCCAGCAGCTTTGCGGGAGGACGAGAGACCCAGTACTTC.

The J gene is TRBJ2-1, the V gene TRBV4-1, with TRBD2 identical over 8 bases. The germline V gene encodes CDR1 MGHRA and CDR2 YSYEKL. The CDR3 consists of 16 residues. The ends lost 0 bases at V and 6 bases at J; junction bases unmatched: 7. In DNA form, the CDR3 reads TGCGCCAGCAGCCAAGAGGGGACTAGAGGGTTCAATGAGCAGTTCTTC. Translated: CASSQEGTRGFNEQFF.

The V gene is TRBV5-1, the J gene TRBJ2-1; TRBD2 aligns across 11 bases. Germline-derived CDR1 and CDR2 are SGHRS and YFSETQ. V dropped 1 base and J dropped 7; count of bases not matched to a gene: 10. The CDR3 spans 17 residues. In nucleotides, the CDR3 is TGCGCCAGCAGCTTGACTTTAGCGGGAGGGCCCAGAAATGAGCAGTTCTTC. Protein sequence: CASSLTLAGGPRNEQFF.

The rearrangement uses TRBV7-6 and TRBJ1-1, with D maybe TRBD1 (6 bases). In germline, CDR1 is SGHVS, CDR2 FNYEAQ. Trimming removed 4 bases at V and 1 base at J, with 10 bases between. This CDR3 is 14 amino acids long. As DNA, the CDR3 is TGTGCCAGCAGCTCGGGACAAGCGAACACTGAAGCTTTCTTT. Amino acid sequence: CASSSGQANTEAFF.

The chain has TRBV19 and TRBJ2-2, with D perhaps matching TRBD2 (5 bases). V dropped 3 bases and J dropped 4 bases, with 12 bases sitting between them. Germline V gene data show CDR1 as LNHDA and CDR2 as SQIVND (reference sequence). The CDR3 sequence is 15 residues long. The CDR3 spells CASSMRRAGTGELFF. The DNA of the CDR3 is TGTGCCAGTAGTATGAGGCGGGCGGGCACCGGGGAGCTGTTTTTT.

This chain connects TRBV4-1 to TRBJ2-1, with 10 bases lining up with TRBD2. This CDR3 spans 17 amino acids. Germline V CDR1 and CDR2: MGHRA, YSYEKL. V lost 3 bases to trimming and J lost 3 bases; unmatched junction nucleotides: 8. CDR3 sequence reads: CASSQPGLAADYNEQFF. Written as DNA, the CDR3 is TGCGCCAGCAGCCAGCCTGGACTAGCGGCAGACTACAATGAGCAGTTCTTC.